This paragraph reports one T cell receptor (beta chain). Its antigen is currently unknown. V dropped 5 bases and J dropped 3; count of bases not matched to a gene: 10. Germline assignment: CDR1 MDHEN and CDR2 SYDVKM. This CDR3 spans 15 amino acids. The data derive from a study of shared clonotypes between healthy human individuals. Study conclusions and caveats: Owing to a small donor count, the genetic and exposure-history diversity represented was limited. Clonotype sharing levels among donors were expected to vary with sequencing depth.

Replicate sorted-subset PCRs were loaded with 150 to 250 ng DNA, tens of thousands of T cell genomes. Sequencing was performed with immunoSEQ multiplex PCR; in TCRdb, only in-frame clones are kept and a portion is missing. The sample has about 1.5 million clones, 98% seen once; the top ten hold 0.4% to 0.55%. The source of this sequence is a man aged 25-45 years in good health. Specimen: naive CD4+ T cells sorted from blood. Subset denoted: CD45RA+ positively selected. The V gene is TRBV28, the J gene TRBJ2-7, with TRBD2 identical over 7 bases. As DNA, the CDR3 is TGTGCCAGCAGTCCCCAAAGCGGGATTAACTACGAGCAGTACTTC. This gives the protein CASSPQSGINYEQYF. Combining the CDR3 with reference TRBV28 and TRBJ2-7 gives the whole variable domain DVKVTQSSRYLVKRTGEKVFLECVQDMDHENMFWYRQDPGLGLRLIYFSYDVKMKEKGDIPEGYSVSREKKERFSLILESASTNQTSMYLCASSPQSGINYEQYFGPGTRLTVT.